Listed below are T cell receptor beta chains from one sample, sequenced in a study of patients and donors after allogeneic stem cell transplantation. Each CDR3 protein is one row after TCRdb ran MiXCR on the RT-PCR reads. The data hold 200,000 to 250,000 distinct CDR3 sequences, with 13% to 15% observed a single time. Sequenced input: blood, either unsorted or a sorted T cell fraction (not recorded which). Receptors were obtained from a human donor who was either an allogeneic HSCT recipient or a stem cell or donor lymphocyte infusion donor (not recorded which). It is not recorded whose cells these are; they may come from a transplant donor. CDR3s include the opening cysteine and the closing phenylalanine or tryptophan. D genes are given only for firm matches. Size values are once, few and many counts, or a class for expanded clones, and some rows have none.

>TRBD2|NA|TRBJ2-5|TRBV7-6
CASSLASGGRETQYF
TGTGCCAGCAGCTTAGCTAGCGGGGGAAGAGAGACCCAGTACTTC
>TRBD1|NA|TRBJ2-1|TRBV5-1
CASSPGQGTYNEQFF
TGCGCCAGCAGCCCTGGACAGGGGACTTACAATGAGCAGTTCTTC
>NA|many|TRBJ1-3|TRBV20-1
CSAPTASSGNTIYF
TGCAGTGCGCCGACAGCCAGCTCTGGAAACACCATATATTTT
>TRBD1|NA|TRBJ1-2|TRBV2
CASIRGTGTGLNGYTF
TGTGCCAGCATAAGGGGGACCGGGACAGGCCTGAATGGCTACACCTTC
>TRBD1|NA|TRBJ2-2|TRBV6-2/TRBV6-3
CASSYGQGANTGELFF
TGTGCCAGCAGTTACGGACAGGGGGCCAACACCGGGGAGCTGTTTTTT
>TRBD2|many|TRBJ2-2|TRBV23-1
CASSQSEFGTSGTVGTGELFF
TGCGCCAGCAGTCAATCTGAGTTCGGGACTAGCGGGACCGTCGGGACCGGGGAGCTGTTTTTT
>NA|few|TRBJ2-1|TRBV7-9
CASSIRVNEQFF
TGTGCCAGCAGCATTAGAGTCAATGAGCAGTTCTTC
>NA|NA|TRBJ1-2|TRBV25-1
CASSEFGRVYGYTF
TGTGCCAGCAGTGAATTTGGCAGGGTCTATGGCTACACCTTC
>NA|few|TRBJ1-4|TRBV6-2/TRBV6-3
CASSPGPSWVSTNEKLFF
TGTGCCAGCAGCCCTGGACCGTCGTGGGTTTCAACTAATGAAAAACTGTTTTTT
>NA|many|TRBJ2-3|TRBV5-1
CASSLLGRVSTDTQYF
TGCGCCAGCAGCTTGCTAGGGCGGGTCAGCACAGATACGCAGTATTTT
>TRBD2|few|TRBJ2-1|TRBV12-3/TRBV12-4
CASSLAGTSASNEQFF
TGTGCCAGCAGTTTGGCCGGGACTAGCGCCTCCAATGAGCAGTTCTTC
>TRBD1|NA|TRBJ1-1|TRBV9
CASSPGTAMNTEAFF
TGTGCCAGCAGCCCCGGGACAGCCATGAACACTGAAGCTTTCTTT
>TRBD1|few|TRBJ1-1|TRBV3-1
CASSQRGTAMNTEAFF
TGTGCCAGCAGCCAAAGGGGGACAGCCATGAACACTGAAGCTTTCTTT
>NA|few|TRBJ2-4|TRBV19
CASSIDTLGAAKNIQYF
TGTGCCAGTAGTATAGATACCCTTGGGGCCGCCAAAAACATTCAGTACTTC
>TRBD1|many|TRBJ1-1|TRBV12-3/TRBV12-4
CASSLGTGKAFF
TGTGCCAGCAGTTTAGGGACAGGTAAAGCTTTCTTT
>TRBD2|few|TRBJ2-7|TRBV19
CASSAIGAGGPYEQYF
TGTGCCAGTAGTGCCATTGGGGCGGGAGGTCCCTACGAGCAGTACTTC
>TRBD1|NA|TRBJ1-1|TRBV6-1
CASRGQGVGEAFF
TGTGCCAGCAGGGGACAGGGGGTGGGTGAAGCTTTCTTT
>TRBD1|NA|TRBJ2-2|TRBV12-3/TRBV12-4
CASRKSGTVNTGELFF
TGTGCCAGCAGGAAGTCCGGGACAGTGAACACCGGGGAGCTGTTTTTT
>TRBD2|NA|TRBJ2-1|TRBV5-1
CASSLEGTSGGNNEQFF
TGCGCCAGCAGCTTGGAAGGTACTAGCGGGGGCAACAATGAGCAGTTCTTC
>NA|NA|TRBJ1-1|TRBV19
CASSKDRNPDTEAFF
TGTGCCAGTAGTAAGGATCGAAATCCGGACACTGAAGCTTTCTTT
>NA|many|TRBJ1-3|TRBV3-1
CASSRGNTIYF
TGTGCCAGCAGCCGAGGAAACACCATATATTTT
>NA|NA|TRBJ2-2|TRBV12-3/TRBV12-4
CASGTLTGELFF
TGTGCCAGCGGGACATTGACCGGGGAGCTGTTTTTT
>TRBD1|few|TRBJ1-2|TRBV9
CASSAGQGSNYGYTF
TGTGCCAGCAGCGCGGGACAGGGTTCTAACTATGGCTACACCTTC
>NA|NA|TRBJ1-5|TRBV6-1
CASGAPNQPQHF
TGTGCCAGCGGCGCCCCCAATCAGCCCCAGCATTTT
>NA|few|TRBJ1-2|TRBV6-2/TRBV6-3
CASSYSKLNGYTF
TGTGCCAGCAGTTACTCGAAGTTGAATGGCTACACCTTC
>NA|NA|TRBJ1-2|TRBV7-9
CASSLEGGPFYGYTF
TGTGCCAGCAGCTTAGAGGGGGGGCCTTTTTATGGCTACACCTTC
>TRBD2|NA|TRBJ2-7|TRBV5-1
CASRIAGAYEQYF
TGCGCCAGCAGGATAGCGGGGGCCTACGAGCAGTACTTC
>TRBD1|NA|TRBJ1-2|TRBV4-2
CASSLEQGGGYGYTF
TGTGCCAGCAGCCTTGAACAGGGGGGTGGCTATGGCTACACCTTC
>TRBD2|NA|TRBJ2-3|TRBV9
CASSPGTSVSTDTQYF
TGTGCCAGCAGCCCGGGGACTAGCGTAAGCACAGATACGCAGTATTTT
>NA|many|TRBJ1-4|TRBV2
CASNRADEKLFF
TGTGCCAGCAACAGGGCGGATGAAAAACTGTTTTTT
>NA|few|TRBJ1-5|TRBV18
CASSPREVRAGQPQHF
TGTGCCAGCTCACCACGGGAAGTGAGGGCAGGTCAGCCCCAGCATTTT
>NA|NA|TRBJ1-2|TRBV12-3/TRBV12-4
CASSAGITNYGYTF
TGTGCCAGCAGTGCCGGGATTACCAACTATGGCTACACCTTC
>NA|few|TRBJ1-1|TRBV5-1
CASSLEGVGPEAFF
TGCGCCAGCAGCTTGGAGGGAGTGGGTCCTGAAGCTTTCTTT
>TRBD1|few|TRBJ1-2|TRBV5-6
CASSPGQEGYTF
TGTGCCAGCAGCCCCGGACAGGAGGGCTACACCTTC
>TRBD1|few|TRBJ2-1|TRBV20-1
CSAPRGTGGREQFF
TGCAGTGCCCCCCGAGGGACAGGAGGTCGTGAGCAGTTCTTC
>NA|many|TRBJ2-2|TRBV14
CASSQGWTIDTGELFF
TGTGCCAGCAGCCAAGGGTGGACAATAGACACCGGGGAGCTGTTTTTT
>NA|NA|TRBJ2-1|TRBV10-3
CAISDFVGNNEQFF
TGTGCCATCAGTGATTTCGTCGGGAACAATGAGCAGTTCTTC
>NA|many|TRBJ2-5|TRBV12-3/TRBV12-4
CASTPGGATETQYF
TGTGCCAGCACCCCTGGGGGCGCAACAGAGACCCAGTACTTC
>NA|NA|TRBJ2-1|TRBV5-4
CASSLQALGNEQFF
TGTGCCAGCAGCTTACAGGCCTTGGGCAATGAGCAGTTCTTC
>NA|NA|TRBJ1-5|TRBV6-1
CASSRRAADNQPQHF
TGTGCCAGCAGCCGCCGGGCAGCTGACAATCAGCCCCAGCATTTT
>NA|NA|TRBJ2-4|TRBV5-6
CASSVRIDIQYF
TGTGCCAGCAGCGTCCGGATCGACATTCAGTACTTC
>NA|NA|TRBJ2-3|TRBV20-1
CSALDSGADTQYF
TGCAGTGCTCTGGACTCTGGGGCAGATACGCAGTATTTT
>NA|NA|TRBJ2-7|TRBV6-2/TRBV6-3
CASSYMQGRGEQYF
TGTGCCAGCAGTTATATGCAGGGGCGCGGCGAGCAGTACTTC
>TRBD2|many|TRBJ2-1|TRBV5-1
CASSLYLAGGSEQFF
TGCGCCAGCAGCTTGTATCTAGCGGGTGGGTCTGAGCAGTTCTTC
>TRBD2|many|TRBJ2-1|TRBV2
CASSRLAGANEQFF
TGTGCCAGCAGCCGACTAGCGGGAGCTAATGAGCAGTTCTTC
>NA|few|TRBJ1-6|TRBV12-3/TRBV12-4
CASSLGGASHNSPLHF
TGTGCCAGCAGTTTAGGGGGAGCGTCCCATAATTCACCCCTCCACTTT
>NA|few|TRBJ1-5|TRBV4-2
CASSQEWGVDQPQHF
TGTGCCAGCAGCCAAGAGTGGGGAGTAGACCAGCCCCAGCATTTT
>TRBD1|few|TRBJ1-5|TRBV9
CASSVRSWGQKNQPQHF
TGTGCCAGCAGCGTACGGAGTTGGGGACAGAAAAATCAGCCCCAGCATTTT
>NA|NA|TRBJ1-2|TRBV2
CASSEAWGGYTF
TGTGCCAGCAGTGAAGCCTGGGGGGGCTACACCTTC